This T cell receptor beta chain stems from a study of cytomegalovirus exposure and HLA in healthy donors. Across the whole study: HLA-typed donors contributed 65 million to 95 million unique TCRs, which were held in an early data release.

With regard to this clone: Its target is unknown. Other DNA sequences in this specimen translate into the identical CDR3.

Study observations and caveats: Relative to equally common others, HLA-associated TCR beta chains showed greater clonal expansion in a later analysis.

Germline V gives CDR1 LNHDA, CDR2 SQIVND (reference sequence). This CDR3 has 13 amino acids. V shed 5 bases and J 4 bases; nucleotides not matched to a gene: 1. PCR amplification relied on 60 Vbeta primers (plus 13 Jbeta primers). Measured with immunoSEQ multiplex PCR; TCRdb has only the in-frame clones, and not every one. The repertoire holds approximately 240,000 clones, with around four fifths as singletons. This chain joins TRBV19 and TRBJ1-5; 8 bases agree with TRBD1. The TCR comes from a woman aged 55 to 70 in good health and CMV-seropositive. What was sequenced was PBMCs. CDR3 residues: CASSRQGNQPQHF. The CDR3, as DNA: TGTGCCAGTAGTCGACAGGGGAATCAGCCCCAGCATTTT.